Each of the 32 T cell receptor beta chains below was sequenced from the same sample in a study of OX40 agonist ivuxolimab in advanced cancers. The protocol used for the library was the immunoSEQ multiplex PCR assay. What TCRdb holds here is the immuneACCESS table cut down to in-frame rearrangements. Part of the clones is not present; checked against another copy, under half of the missing clones reflect an unresolved V gene, and the others are unexplained. The sample includes tens of thousands of clones, with 80% to 85% observed a single time. The ten top clones hold almost 4.5% of the sample. Sequenced material: CD4+ or CD8+ T cells sorted from blood, taken in a trial of the OX40 agonist ivuxolimab. Source of these receptors: an adult with an advanced solid tumor such as melanoma, head and neck, liver or kidney cancer.

V is TRBV19 and J is TRBJ1-2; D not resolved. V was pared by 5 bases and J by 3 bases, with 10 bases between. Germline CDR1 LNHDA, CDR2 SQIVND (reference sequence). There are 13 residues in the CDR3. The DNA of the CDR3 is TGTGCCAGTAGTCCCACGGGGTACTATGGCTACACCTTC. Its protein product is CASSPTGYYGYTF.

On this clone itself: In the same sample, other DNA sequences code for this CDR3. V and J are TRBV5-1 and TRBJ2-5, with 12 bases matching TRBD2. The V gene end was trimmed by 1 base and the J gene end by 2 bases; junction bases not matched to a gene: 3. Per germline, CDR1 SGHRS and CDR2 YFSETQ. CDR3 length: 16 amino acids. The DNA for the CDR3 is TGCGCCAGCAGCTTGTTGCTAGCGGGGGGGCAAGAGACCCAGTACTTC. It translates to CASSLLLAGGQETQYF.

This rearrangement joins TRBV5-4 to TRBJ1-3; D gene uncertain. The CDR3 consists of 15 residues. The ends were cut back, 4 bases at V and 2 bases at J, with 13 bases in the middle. Germline CDR1 is SGHNT and CDR2 is YYREEE (reference sequence). The chain's CDR3 is CASSQVSRAGNTIYF. For the CDR3, the DNA is TGTGCCAGCAGCCAAGTGAGTAGAGCTGGAAACACCATATATTTT.

V and J are TRBV15 and TRBJ1-1; possibly TRBD1 for D (5 bases). Trimming cost V 1 base and J 6 bases, with 18 bases left between them. The CDR3 runs 16 residues. Germline V gene sequence: CDR1 LNHNV, CDR2 YYDKDF (reference sequence). The CDR3 region is CATSRGPGGLEAEAFF. CDR3 in DNA: TGTGCCACCAGCAGAGGCCCTGGGGGACTAGAGGCTGAAGCTTTCTTT.

In its sample, this clone was seen once. This sequence joins TRBV5-1 and TRBJ1-2; D unclear. The germline V and J ends were trimmed by 1 base and 4 bases, with 8 bases remaining between them. CDR1 SGHRS and CDR2 YFSETQ come from the germline V gene. CDR3 size: 13 residues. The CDR3 reads CASSLSLSYGYTF. The CDR3 region has the DNA TGCGCCAGCAGCTTGTCGCTTAGCTATGGCTACACCTTC.

The J gene is TRBJ2-3, the V gene TRBV7-9; D not certain. The V gene's germline CDR1 is SEHNR and CDR2 FQNEAQ (reference sequence). CDR3 length equals 13 residues. V was pared by 5 bases and J by 0 bases, with 6 bases between. The CDR3 nucleotides read TGTGCCAGCAGCGAGGACAGCACAGATACGCAGTATTTT. It specifies CASSEDSTDTQYF.

The chain couples TRBV5-1 to TRBJ1-4; 9 bases map to TRBD1. The CDR3 contains 17 residues. The trim removed 3 bases at V and 4 bases at J, leaving 10 bases unmatched. CDR1 is SGHRS, CDR2 YFSETQ, per germline. CDR3 coding DNA: TGCGCCAGCAGCTCGACAGCTCCGGACAGGGGTAATGAAAAACTGTTTTTT. It encodes CASSSTAPDRGNEKLFF.

This chain links TRBV9 with TRBJ2-6; D unclear. CDR1 is SGDLS, CDR2 YYNGEE, per germline. Trimming took off 0 bases at V and 0 bases at J, with 10 bases between the two ends. This CDR3 contains 17 residues. The CDR3 DNA reads as TGTGCCAGCAGCGTAGAGCCCGTTGGCTCTGGGGCCAACGTCCTGACTTTC. This sequence encodes CASSVEPVGSGANVLTF.

V is TRBV5-1 and J is TRBJ1-2; D is ambiguous. CDR1 is SGHRS and CDR2 is YFSETQ in the germline V gene. The ends were cut back, 3 bases at V and 0 bases at J, with 6 bases in the middle. The length of the CDR3 is 13 residues. The DNA for the CDR3 is TGCGCCAGCAGCTCGGACCCTAACTATGGCTACACCTTC. Translating gives CASSSDPNYGYTF.

V and J are TRBV2 and TRBJ1-2; TRBD1 is a possible D gene (5 bases). The V gene lost 6 bases and the J gene lost 4 bases, with 12 bases spanning the gap. This CDR3 region has 13 residues. Germline lookup yields CDR1 SNHLY and CDR2 FYNNEI. CDR3 coding DNA: TGTGCCAGCAGGACCGACAGTTCCTATGGCTACACCTTC. Translated, it gives CASRTDSSYGYTF.

The chain joins TRBV28 to TRBJ1-4; unclear D gene. This CDR3 is built from 16 residues. V lost 7 bases, J lost 5 bases, and 20 bases lay in between. The germline gives CDR1 MDHEN, CDR2 SYDVKM. CDR3 sequence: CASKSYGSDKNEKLFF. The CDR3 DNA is TGTGCCAGCAAAAGTTACGGGTCAGACAAAAATGAAAAACTGTTTTTT.

The V gene is TRBV5-1, the J gene TRBJ2-6; D is uncertain. The V gene's germline CDR1 is SGHRS and CDR2 YFSETQ. V was cut by 4 bases and J by 2 bases, with 10 bases left in between. CDR3 length equals 15 residues. The DNA of the CDR3 is TGCGCCAGCAGCGGGATGGGCGCTGGGGCCAACGTCCTGACTTTC. This translates into CASSGMGAGANVLTF. Complete variable domain (other parts from reference TRBV5-1 and TRBJ2-6): KAGVTQTPRYLIKTRGQQVTLSCSPISGHRSVSWYQQTPGQGLQFLFEYFSETQRNKGNFPGRFSGRQFSNSRSEMNVSTLELGDSALYLCASSGMGAGANVLTFGAGSRLTVL.

The V gene is TRBV5-6, the J gene TRBJ2-5, with TRBD1 identical over 10 bases. V shed 1 base and J 3 bases; nucleotides not matched to a gene: 3. The germline V gene has CDR1 SGHDT and CDR2 YYEEEE. This CDR3 comprises 15 residues. CDR3 in DNA: TGTGCCAGCAGCTTGCCCGGACAGGGGGAAGAGACCCAGTACTTC. Translated, it gives CASSLPGQGEETQYF.

The J gene is TRBJ1-1, the V gene TRBV7-8; no reliable D call. The CDR3 runs to 13 residues. Germline-derived CDR1 and CDR2 are SGHVS and FQNEAQ. Trimming removed 1 base from V and 4 bases from J, with 7 bases in between. The CDR3 is CASSLDPVTEAFF. In DNA form, the CDR3 reads TGTGCCAGCAGCTTAGATCCCGTCACTGAAGCTTTCTTT.

The genes are TRBV7-9 and TRBJ1-1, with D possibly being TRBD1 (6 bases). This CDR3 spans 15 amino acids. The V gene lost 1 base and the J gene lost 2 bases, with 11 bases spanning the gap. Per germline, CDR1 SEHNR and CDR2 FQNEAQ (reference sequence). In nucleotides, the CDR3 is TGTGCCAGCAGCTTAGGCGGGGGGGCCAACACTGAAGCTTTCTTT. Translating it yields CASSLGGGANTEAFF.

J is TRBJ1-2 and V is TRBV6-5; 8 nucleotides agree with TRBD1. From germline, CDR1 is MNHEY and CDR2 SVGAGI. V gave up 4 bases and J gave up 8 bases; unmatched junction bases: 9. The CDR3 sequence is 14 residues long. The CDR3 is CASSSNRGAGGYTF. CDR3 sequence (DNA): TGTGCCAGCAGTTCCAACAGGGGGGCCGGAGGCTACACCTTC.

The J gene is TRBJ1-1, the V gene TRBV29-1; D remains ambiguous. V was cut by 4 bases and J by 4 bases, with 16 bases left in between. From germline, CDR1 is SQVTM and CDR2 ANQGSEA. The length of the CDR3 is 14 residues. CDR3 in DNA: TGCAGCGTTGCGGAGCGGAGGGATGGCACTGAAGCTTTCTTT. It translates to CSVAERRDGTEAFF.

The gene calls are TRBV27 and TRBJ1-2, with D possibly TRBD1 on 6 matching bases. From germline, CDR1 is MNHEY and CDR2 SMNVEV (reference sequence). CDR3 size: 15 residues. V dropped 6 bases and J dropped 5 bases, with 19 bases sitting between them. This chain's CDR3 is CASREQGLAEYGYTF. The CDR3 nucleotides are TGTGCCAGCAGGGAACAGGGACTGGCGGAATATGGCTACACCTTC.

V gene TRBV5-6 combines with J gene TRBJ1-6, with D tentatively TRBD1 (6 bases). The CDR3 consists of 14 residues. V lost 4 bases and J lost 7, with 12 bases in between. CDR1 is SGHDT, CDR2 YYEEEE, per germline. This chain's CDR3 is CASSPGTRNSPLHF. CDR3 coding DNA: TGTGCCAGCAGCCCCGGGACACGAAATTCACCCCTCCACTTT. Full variable domain (rest looked up from reference TRBV5-6 and TRBJ1-6): DAGVTQSPTHLIKTRGQQVTLRCSPKSGHDTVSWYQQALGQGPQFIFQYYEEEERQRGNFPDRFSGHQFPNYSSELNVNALLLGDSALYLCASSPGTRNSPLHFGNGTRLTVT.

This chain connects TRBV6-1 to TRBJ1-4; perhaps TRBD1 as D (5 bases). V was clipped by 2 bases and J by 0 bases, with 16 bases between them. Per germline, CDR1 MNHNS and CDR2 SASEGT. The CDR3 extends over 18 amino acids. CDR3 residues: CASSEYGADSATNEKLFF. CDR3 nucleotides: TGTGCCAGCAGTGAATACGGGGCAGACTCTGCAACTAATGAAAAACTGTTTTTT.

The J gene is TRBJ2-7, the V gene TRBV19; D gene unclear. The length of the CDR3 is 11 residues. Germline CDR1 LNHDA, CDR2 SQIVND (reference sequence). Trimming stripped 0 bases from V and 6 bases from J, with 3 bases between. CDR3 sequence (DNA): TGTGCCAGTAGTATAGACGGCGAGCAGTACTTC. It yields the protein CASSIDGEQYF.

V is TRBV7-9 and J is TRBJ2-4; D is undetermined. The ends were cut back, 0 bases at V and 0 bases at J, with 6 bases in the middle. CDR3 size: 15 residues. CDR1 and CDR2 (germline): SEHNR, FQNEAQ (reference sequence). CDR3 loop: CASSLAGVAKNIQYF. As DNA, the CDR3 is TGTGCCAGCAGCTTAGCTGGGGTAGCCAAAAACATTCAGTACTTC. Full variable domain (remainder filled in from reference TRBV7-9 and TRBJ2-4): DTGVSQNPRHKITKRGQNVTFRCDPISEHNRLYWYRQTLGQGPEFLTYFQNEAQLEKSRLLSDRFSAERPKGSFSTLEIQRTEQGDSAMYLCASSLAGVAKNIQYFGAGTRLSVL.

This sequence joins TRBV11-3 and TRBJ2-5; D uncertain. CDR3 length: 13 residues. The germline V and J ends were trimmed by 2 bases and 4 bases, with 8 bases remaining between them. The germline V gene has CDR1 SGHNT and CDR2 YENEEA. CDR3 coding DNA: TGTGCCAGCAGCTTATCGTCTCTAGAGACCCAGTACTTC. Encoded protein: CASSLSSLETQYF.

The rearrangement joins TRBV11-1 to TRBJ2-5; D is unclear. The germline V and J ends were trimmed by 1 base and 3 bases, with 6 bases remaining between them. The V gene's germline CDR1 is SGHAT and CDR2 FQDESV (reference sequence). The CDR3 has 13 amino acids. The CDR3 region has the DNA TGTGCCAGCAGCTTAGGGGCAGAAGAGACCCAGTACTTC. The encoded protein is CASSLGAEETQYF.

This clone has a single count. The chain uses TRBV6-5 and TRBJ2-5; D gene uncertain. The CDR3 covers 14 residues. Trimming shortened V by 4 bases and J by 5 bases, and 14 bases separated the two germline ends. Per germline, CDR1 MNHEY and CDR2 SVGAGI. CDR3 in amino acids: CASSSNSRWETQYF. As DNA, the CDR3 is TGTGCCAGCAGTTCAAACTCCCGATGGGAGACCCAGTACTTC.

The J gene is TRBJ1-4, the V gene TRBV15, with a possible D match to TRBD1 (6 bases). Germline loops: CDR1 LNHNV, CDR2 YYDKDF (reference sequence). V dropped 7 bases and J dropped 4 bases, with 10 bases sitting between them. The CDR3 spans 13 residues. This chain's CDR3 is CATTGVLNEKLFF. CDR3 in DNA: TGTGCCACCACAGGGGTCCTTAATGAAAAACTGTTTTTT. The entire variable domain, with the rest obtained from reference TRBV15 and TRBJ1-4, is as follows: DAMVIQNPRYQVTQFGKPVTLSCSQTLNHNVMYWYQQKSSQAPKLLFHYYDKDFNNEADTPDNFQSRRPNTSFCFLDIRSPGLGDTAMYLCATTGVLNEKLFFGSGTQLSVL.

This clone was counted only a few times. The chain uses TRBV2 and TRBJ1-1; 9 bases agree with TRBD1. J gave up 11 bases and V 7 bases, and 8 bases lay outside the gene matches. This CDR3 has 12 residues. Germline CDR1 SNHLY, CDR2 FYNNEI. The CDR3 region has the DNA TGTGCCAGCAATAGGAAGGACAGGGGTGCTTTCTTT. It yields the protein CASNRKDRGAFF.

This chain uses TRBV7-6 with TRBJ2-5, with D perhaps matching TRBD1 or TRBD2 (5 bases each). Trimming cost V 3 bases and J 6 bases, with 8 bases left between them. The CDR3 length is 12 residues. The germline V gene encodes CDR1 SGHVS and CDR2 FNYEAQ. CDR3 amino acids: CASSFEGKTQYF. The CDR3, as DNA: TGTGCCAGCAGCTTCGAGGGGAAGACCCAGTACTTC.

The chain uses TRBV6-5 and TRBJ2-5; no firm D call. CDR1 is MNHEY, CDR2 SVGAGI, per germline. The V and J ends lost 6 bases and 5 bases respectively, with 10 bases between them. The CDR3 loop spans 12 amino acids. The CDR3 region has the DNA TGTGCCAGCAGCTCGGTCGCGGAGACCCAGTACTTC. Translating it yields CASSSVAETQYF.

The rearrangement links TRBV2 to TRBJ2-7; TRBD1 or TRBD2 may be the D gene (6 bases each). The CDR3 has 13 amino acids. The V end was cut by 5 bases, the J end by 5 bases, with 13 bases between. The V gene's germline CDR1 is SNHLY and CDR2 FYNNEI. The CDR3 DNA follows: TGTGCCAGCAGTCCCTGGGGGGCTGACGAGCAGTACTTC. Its translation is CASSPWGADEQYF.

The rearrangement links TRBV7-9 to TRBJ2-2; D might be TRBD1 (7 bases). Germline V gives CDR1 SEHNR, CDR2 FQNEAQ (reference sequence). Trimming removed 7 bases at V and 5 bases at J, with 23 bases between. The CDR3 totals 17 residues. CDR3 DNA sequence: TGTGCCAGCATCGACGTGGTACAGGGGAGGAGGACCGGGGAGCTGTTTTTT. This translates into CASIDVVQGRRTGELFF.

J is TRBJ2-5 and V is TRBV9; D is undetermined. Germline assignment: CDR1 SGDLS and CDR2 YYNGEE. This CDR3 is built from 12 residues. V lost 1 base to trimming and J lost 0 bases, with 1 base between them. The CDR3 bases are TGTGCCAGCAGCGTAAACCAAGAGACCCAGTACTTC. As protein: CASSVNQETQYF. The complete variable domain, with remaining parts taken from reference TRBV9 and TRBJ2-5, reads DSGVTQTPKHLITATGQRVTLRCSPRSGDLSVYWYQQSLDQGLQFLIQYYNGEERAKGNILERFSAQQFPDLHSELNLSSLELGDSALYFCASSVNQETQYFGPGTRLLVL.